This T cell receptor (beta chain) was recovered during a study of cytomegalovirus exposure and HLA in healthy donors. A multiplex PCR was run with 60 Vbeta primers and 13 Jbeta primers. Sequencing used immunoSEQ multiplex PCR; TCRdb keeps in-frame clones, though not all of them. The data show about 170,000 clones, over 70% seen once. The CDR3 has 16 residues. V lost 1 base, J lost 1 base, and 0 bases stayed unmatched. CDR1 and CDR2 from the germline V gene are SGHRS and YFSETQ. Comments on this clone: Its antigen remains unknown.

Overall study findings and caveats: Investigators reported 150 to 200 TCR beta chains as tied to cytomegalovirus.

The chain uses TRBV5-1 and TRBJ2-3; 13 bases are a match to TRBD2. The sequence derives from a woman aged 50 to 60 in good health and CMV-seropositive. Sample: PBMCs. CDR3 in amino acids: CASSLTSGGGTDTQYF. As DNA, the CDR3 is TGCGCCAGCAGCTTGACTAGCGGGGGGGGCACAGATACGCAGTATTTT.